The table lists the clone carrying this T cell receptor beta chain with a few counts. The antigen remains unidentified. The data belong to a study of shared clonotypes between healthy human individuals. Study conclusions and caveats: The sharing of about 5% of naive CD4 clonotypes was seen across a handful of donors. In contrast to clonotypes shared by all four donors, non-shared clonotypes had lower generation probabilities. Estimated richness values were generally larger in naive subsets than in memory subsets. Measured sharing among donors was expected to vary with sequencing depth.

Libraries were prepared by immunoSEQ multiplex PCR; TCRdb keeps only in-frame clonotypes and omits some of them. Here the sample spans roughly 2 million clones, approximately 94% being singletons. Germline V gene data show CDR1 as GTSNPN and CDR2 as SVGIG (reference sequence). The trim removed 4 bases at V and 4 bases at J, leaving 7 bases unmatched. The CDR3 is 13 amino acids. Sequencing was done on a sample of naive CD4+ T cells sorted from blood. Stated subset: CD45RA+ positively selected. The J gene is TRBJ2-7, the V gene TRBV30; 7 bases are shared with TRBD2. The TCR originated in a man in his late teens or twenties in good health. For the CDR3, the DNA is TGTGCCTGGATCACTTGGGGGGGATACGAGCAGTACTTC. Amino acids: CAWITWGGYEQYF.